This T cell receptor beta chain was found in a study of T cell clonality in common variable immunodeficiency. Regarding the study as a whole: Authors noted CVID clonality's cause needs subpopulation repertoire sequencing. Repertoire-complication correlations in CVID were limited by patient heterogeneity. Fewer deletions and N-nucleotide insertions were reportedly seen in common variable immunodeficiency TCR beta sequences. CVID subjects had higher TCRbeta clonality than healthy controls, most marked in about a third.

Trimming removed 4 bases at V and 5 bases at J, with 12 bases between. CDR1 and CDR2 from the germline V gene are SQVTM and ANQGSEA. CDR3 length: 13 amino acids. This clone showed up many times. Its specificity is unknown. The read ends 3 residues early relative to the CDR3; the germline J gene fills the gap. Sequenced by immunoSEQ multiplex PCR; TCRdb stores in-frame clones only, minus some. Singletons are absent from the sample, which has roughly 39,000 clones. Blood came from CVID subjects not ill and not taking immunomodulatory or immunosuppressive medication. The sample consisted of peripheral blood mononuclear cells. This TCR was sampled from a human donor with common variable immunodeficiency. The chain carries TRBV29-1 and TRBJ1-5; D might be TRBD1 (5 bases). The part of the CDR3 DNA that was read is TGCAGCGTTGGTGCAGGGCTGGATCAGCCC. Protein: CSVGAGLDQP. The whole CDR3 sequence reads CSVGAGLDQPQHF.